The following is a T cell receptor (beta chain) sequence with its context. Its antigen is not known. Method: immunoSEQ multiplex PCR; TCRdb's copy keeps in-frame clones and lacks some. Among some 420,000 clones, around 87% were seen once, and the ten largest hold around 3.6%. This CDR3 is built from 15 residues. V shed 1 base and J shed 5 bases, with 15 bases lying between them. Germline CDR1 is SGHRS and CDR2 is YFSETQ. The entry originates in a study of Ad26.COV2.S vaccination and SARS-CoV-2 variants. Overall study: Intramuscular Ad26.COV2.S doses were given once or twice, 56 days apart. General study findings and limits: After vaccination, reports described spike-specific CD8+ and CD4+ T cell responses as showing substantial breadth. Total responses of T cells may have been underestimated by the analyses of TCR breadth and depth.

Treatment described: around 19 received Ad26.COV2.S at low or high dose, single or two shots; about 5 received placebo; per-sample allocation not given. Repertoires come from day 63 after the first vaccine or placebo injection. V is TRBV5-1 and J is TRBJ2-5, with D maybe TRBD2 (7 bases). Sequences were derived from peripheral blood, sampled in a trial of Ad26.COV2.S vaccine versus placebo. This receptor was obtained from a person between 18 and 65 years old who received the Ad26.COV2.S COVID-19 vaccine or a placebo. CDR3 sequence (DNA): TGCGCCAGCAGCTTGTTAGAGGGGGGGGACGAGACCCAGTACTTC. This sequence encodes CASSLLEGGDETQYF.